This T cell receptor (beta chain) was observed in a study of cytomegalovirus exposure and HLA in healthy donors. About the research overall: The same platform was used for the 100 to 150 validation repertoires and the 600 to 850 first-cohort repertoires, a later analysis reported.

TCRdb's table, derived via immunoSEQ multiplex PCR, lists solely in-frame clones and lacks some. The sample shows approximately 150,000 clones, roughly 87% of them seen only once. Concerning this clone itself: No antigen is known for it.

This CDR3 comprises 14 residues. The germline gives CDR1 MNHNY, CDR2 SVGAGI (reference sequence). V shed 5 bases and J 2 bases; nucleotides not matched to a gene: 6. Donors were drawn from the roughly 120-subject validation cohort, separate from the approximately 700-subject first cohort. Study findings and constraints: Reported results showed that the classifier diagnosed cytomegalovirus status with high specificity and sensitivity.

The sample comprised PBMCs. The gene calls are TRBV6-6 and TRBJ2-7; TRBD1 matches at 7 bases. The TCR was taken from a young man in good health and CMV-seropositive. The CDR3, as DNA: TGTGCCAGCAGTCCCTACGGACAGGCCTACGAGCAGTACTTC. Residues: CASSPYGQAYEQYF.